This passage covers 10 T cell receptor beta chains from one sample sequenced in a study of identifying expanded T cells in peripheral blood. Only in-frame clones appear in the TCRdb table, and some are missing; sequencing was by immunoSEQ multiplex PCR. Of 90,000 to 120,000 clones listed, 80% to 90% are singletons. Sequenced sample: blood. All receptors derive from a person between 18 and 75 years old in good health.

The chain employs TRBV6-5 and TRBJ2-5, with 7 nucleotides matching TRBD1. The J call may be mistaken, given a closer DNA end match to TRBJ2-7. Germline V lookup: CDR1 MNHEY, CDR2 SVGAGI. CDR3 size: 15 residues. The CDR3 sequence: CASSRLATGVYEQYF. The CDR3 bases are TGTGCCAGCAGCCGCCTCGCTACAGGGGTCTACGAGCAGTACTTC.

The rearrangement uses TRBV28 and TRBJ1-4; D call uncertain. The CDR3 runs 14 residues. Between the trimmed V and J ends, which lost 4 bases and 4 bases, there was a span of 10 bases. Germline V CDR1 and CDR2: MDHEN, SYDVKM. The CDR3 DNA follows: TGTGCCAGCAGTTCGGGCCAGATTAATGAAAAACTGTTTTTT. It translates to CASSSGQINEKLFF.

This clone is a singleton in its sample. V is TRBV7-6 and J is TRBJ2-3; no reliable D call. The ends were cut back, 1 base at V and 1 base at J, with 6 bases in the middle. The germline V gene has CDR1 SGHVS and CDR2 FNYEAQ. This CDR3 is 14 amino acids long. The CDR3 sequence: CASSLVSGTDTQYF. DNA for the CDR3: TGTGCCAGCAGCTTAGTTTCGGGCACAGATACGCAGTATTTT. The full variable domain, with the rest looked up from reference TRBV7-6 and TRBJ2-3, is GAGVSQSPRYKVTKRGQDVALRCDPISGHVSLYWYRQALGQGPEFLTYFNYEAQQDKSGLPNDRFSAERPEGSISTLTIQRTEQRDSAMYRCASSLVSGTDTQYFGPGTRLTVL.

The chain employs TRBV6-5 and TRBJ1-1; 8 nucleotides line up with TRBD1. The CDR3 covers 16 residues. CDR1 MNHEY and CDR2 SVGAGI come from the germline V gene. Trimming removed 2 bases from V and 3 bases from J; junction bases left unmatched: 8. CDR3 region: CASSYPESQGDTEAFF. The CDR3 DNA sequence: TGTGCCAGCAGTTACCCAGAGTCACAGGGGGACACTGAAGCTTTCTTT.

V usage is TRBV30 and J usage is TRBJ2-5; D is uncertain. This CDR3 region has 11 residues. The germline CDR1 and CDR2 sequences are GTSNPN and SVGIG (reference sequence). V was clipped by 0 bases and J by 5 bases, with 4 bases between them. The DNA for the CDR3 is TGTGCCTGGAGTGTGGCCGAGACCCAGTACTTC. Its protein product is CAWSVAETQYF.

This clone appeared a single time. This chain uses TRBV5-1 with TRBJ2-1, with TRBD2 identical over 8 bases. CDR1 is SGHRS, CDR2 YFSETQ, per germline. This CDR3 contains 15 residues. With 0 bases clipped from V and 4 bases from J, the junction kept 3 bases outside the gene matches. CDR3: CASSLASGGYNEQFF. The CDR3 region has the DNA TGCGCCAGCAGCTTGGCGAGCGGGGGATACAATGAGCAGTTCTTC.

This sequence joins TRBV11-1 and TRBJ2-7; D not resolved. V shed 1 base and J shed 7 bases, with 20 bases lying between them. The CDR3 is 16 amino acids. The V gene's germline CDR1 is SGHAT and CDR2 FQDESV (reference sequence). The CDR3 here is CASSLEGHSPPWEQYF. Here the CDR3 DNA reads TGTGCCAGCAGCTTAGAAGGGCACTCCCCTCCCTGGGAGCAGTACTTC.

The chain joins TRBV27 to TRBJ2-3, with D unresolved. V was trimmed by 6 bases and J by 1 base, leaving 14 bases between them. CDR1 is MNHEY, CDR2 SMNVEV, per germline (reference sequence). CDR3 length: 15 residues. CDR3 sequence (DNA): TGTGCCAGCAGGGATCGGGCGGATGGCACAGATACGCAGTATTTT. Protein product: CASRDRADGTDTQYF.

The chain combines TRBV30 with TRBJ2-1, with D perhaps matching TRBD2 (6 bases). The CDR3 is 16 amino acids. Germline V lookup: CDR1 GTSNPN, CDR2 SVGIG (reference sequence). V was shortened by 4 bases and J by 2 bases, with 18 bases between the two germline ends. CDR3 region: CAWTRGGVGTYNEQFF. DNA for the CDR3: TGTGCCTGGACCCGAGGAGGGGTAGGGACCTACAATGAGCAGTTCTTC.

The V gene is TRBV2, the J gene TRBJ1-3, with 7 positions matching TRBD1. The length of the CDR3 is 15 residues. Germline V gives CDR1 SNHLY, CDR2 FYNNEI. V dropped 5 bases and J dropped 2; count of bases not matched to a gene: 6. The CDR3 spells CASSTGVRTGNTIYF. In DNA form, the CDR3 reads TGTGCCAGCAGTACAGGGGTGCGGACTGGAAACACCATATATTTT. The full variable domain, rest sourced from reference TRBV2 and TRBJ1-3, is EPEVTQTPSHQVTQMGQEVILRCVPISNHLYFYWYRQILGQKVEFLVSFYNNEISEKSEIFDDQFSVERPDGSNFTLKIRSTKLEDSAMYFCASSTGVRTGNTIYFGEGSWLTVV.